This T cell receptor beta chain was recorded in a study of shared clonotypes between healthy human individuals. V was shortened by 4 bases and J by 2 bases, with 16 bases between the two germline ends. Germline CDR1 and CDR2: MGHRA and YSYEKL. The CDR3 loop spans 16 amino acids. TCRdb keeps only in-frame clones here, not all; method: immunoSEQ multiplex PCR. The data show about 2 million clones, with roughly 95% seen just once and 0.13% held by the top ten. This TCR was sampled from a man between 18 and 35 years old in good health. V gene TRBV4-1 combines with J gene TRBJ2-3, with D possibly matching TRBD1 (6 bases). The sequenced sample was naive CD4+ T cells sorted from blood. Subset in this sample: CD45RA+ positively selected. CDR3 in amino acids: CASSPGAGTYTDTQYF. In DNA, the CDR3 is TGCGCCAGCAGCCCCGGGGCCGGGACATACACAGATACGCAGTATTTT.